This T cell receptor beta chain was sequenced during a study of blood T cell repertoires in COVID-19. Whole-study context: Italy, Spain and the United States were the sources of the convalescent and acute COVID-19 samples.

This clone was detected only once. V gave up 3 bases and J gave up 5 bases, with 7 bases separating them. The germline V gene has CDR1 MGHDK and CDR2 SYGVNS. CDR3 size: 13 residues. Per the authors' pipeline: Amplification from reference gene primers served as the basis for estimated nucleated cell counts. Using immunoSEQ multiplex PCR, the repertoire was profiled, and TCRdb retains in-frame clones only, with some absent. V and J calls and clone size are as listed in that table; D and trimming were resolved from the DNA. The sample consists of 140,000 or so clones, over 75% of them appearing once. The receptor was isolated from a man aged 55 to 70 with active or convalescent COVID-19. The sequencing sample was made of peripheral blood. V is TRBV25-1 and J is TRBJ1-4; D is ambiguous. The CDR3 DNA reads TGTGCCAGCAGTGAGCGGAGGAATGAAAAACTGTTTTTT. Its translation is CASSERRNEKLFF. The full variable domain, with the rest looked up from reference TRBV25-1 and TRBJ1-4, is EADIYQTPRYLVIGTGKKITLECSQTMGHDKMYWYQQDPGMELHLIHYSYGVNSTEKGDLSSESTVSRIRTEHFPLTLESARPSHTSQYLCASSERRNEKLFFGSGTQLSVL.